The source of this TCR beta chain is a study of identical twins. TCRdb reprocessed the 5' RACE reads via MiXCR and lists one record per CDR3 protein. The top ten clones hold 0.75% to 1% of a sample with 700,000 or so distinct CDR3 sequences, less than 10% of them seen once. This clonotype appeared a few times. CDR1 and CDR2 from the germline V gene are MNHEY and SVGAGI. The V end was cut by 4 bases, the J end by 0 bases, with 10 bases between. The CDR3 has 14 amino acids. The sample also formed part of further work on yellow fever vaccine responses in identical twins.

V gene TRBV6-5 combines with J gene TRBJ2-7; TRBD1 is a possible D gene (6 bases). The sample was PBMCs. This receptor was taken from a woman between 18 and 30 years old in good health. CDR3 nucleotides: TGTGCCAGCAGTTCGCTGACAGGCTCCTACGAGCAGTACTTC. Protein: CASSSLTGSYEQYF.